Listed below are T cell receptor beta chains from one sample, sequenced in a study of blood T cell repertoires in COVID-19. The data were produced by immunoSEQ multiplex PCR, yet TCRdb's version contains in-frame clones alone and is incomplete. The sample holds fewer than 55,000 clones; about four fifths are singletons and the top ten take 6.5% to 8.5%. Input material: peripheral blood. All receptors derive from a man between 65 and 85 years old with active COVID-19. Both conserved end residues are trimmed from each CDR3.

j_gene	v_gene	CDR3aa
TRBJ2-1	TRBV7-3	ASSSQGSSYNEQF
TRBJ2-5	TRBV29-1	SGAGDGQETQY
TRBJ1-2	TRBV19	ASSSRQTVNYGYT
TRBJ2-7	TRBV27	ASSSQDRNYEQY
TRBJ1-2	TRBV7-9	ASSGGEVGYT
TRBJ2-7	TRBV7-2	ASSLPLTGRTSYEQY
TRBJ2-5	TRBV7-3	ASSLTVRETQY
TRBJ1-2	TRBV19	ASSIPQTGNGYT
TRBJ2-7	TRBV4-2	ASSQDSPPEQY
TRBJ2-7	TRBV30	AWTLDRGEQY
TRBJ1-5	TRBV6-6	ASSDPGQGSQPQH
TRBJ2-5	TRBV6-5	ASSYSSSNPGKTQY
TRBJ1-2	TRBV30	AWSPGTVYGYT
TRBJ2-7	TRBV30	AWSVSEQY
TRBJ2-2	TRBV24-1	ATSDFGLANTGELF
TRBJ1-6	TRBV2	ASILASGPLH
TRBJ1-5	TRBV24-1	ATSAAGNQPQH
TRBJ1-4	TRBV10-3	AISAGTGGGEKLF
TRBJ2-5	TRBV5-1	ASSLEGHTQETQY
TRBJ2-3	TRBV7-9	ASSDTSGEYPSTDTQY
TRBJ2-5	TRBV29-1	SVGGLAAHQETQY
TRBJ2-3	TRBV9	ASSTQDRASTDTQY
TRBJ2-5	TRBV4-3	ASSQQDAAGTQY
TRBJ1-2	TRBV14	ASSQENWAGLWHGYT
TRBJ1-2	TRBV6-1	ASSGRDSKLANYGYT
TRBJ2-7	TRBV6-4	ASSVESGYEQY
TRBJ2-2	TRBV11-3	ASSFLPGSGELF
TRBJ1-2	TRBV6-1	ASSDGRGSYGYT
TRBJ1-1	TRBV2	ASSGTLGDALNTEAF
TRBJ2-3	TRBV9	ASSVGDRVNTQY
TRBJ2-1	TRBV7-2	ASSAGGRYNEQF
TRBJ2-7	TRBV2	ASSVLAGNYEQY
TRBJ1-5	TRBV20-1	SASEQGDQPQH
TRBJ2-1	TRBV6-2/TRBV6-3	ASSEPGLAGEASWDEQF
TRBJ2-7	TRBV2	ASSPLAGGYYEQY
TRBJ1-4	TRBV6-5	ASSAGQGYLEKLF
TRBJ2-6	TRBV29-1	SVELADSGANVLT
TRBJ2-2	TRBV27	ASSFQGANTGELF
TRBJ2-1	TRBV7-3	ASSQRQGAYNEQF
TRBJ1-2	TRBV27	ASSSGQGNSYT
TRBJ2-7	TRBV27	ASSSYGTGKEY
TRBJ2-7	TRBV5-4	ASSSPSGGYYEQY
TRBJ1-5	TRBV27	ASSSGGQPQH